This TCR beta chain was identified in a study of post-analysis software for immune sequencing data. Each TCR beta cDNA library carried unique molecular identifiers. TCRdb fed the PCR reads into MiXCR, producing one record per CDR3 protein. The sample comprises just over 250,000 distinct CDR3 sequences, less than 40% of which are singletons, and around 4.8% rests with the top ten. Overall study results and limits: Those with multiple sclerosis, the patient group, showed significantly lower normalized Chao1 diversity than controls. Samples sharing a preparation batch grouped tightly together when assessed by F measure. TRBV5-6, TRBV5-1 and TRBV20-1 were among a few TRBV segments more frequent in patients than controls.

Germline V gene data show CDR1 as SGDLS and CDR2 as YYNGEE. The CDR3 contains 19 residues. The V end lost 3 bases, the J end lost 1 base, and 25 bases lay between the germline ends. With respect to this clonotype: Its matching antigen is unknown.

The genes are TRBV9 and TRBJ1-1; D is uncertain. Sample: blood. The TCR originated in a girl under 18 with multiple sclerosis. In DNA, the CDR3 is TGTGCCAGCAGCGGACGAAACTACCCAGGCGTCAGGCGGAACACTGAAGCTTTCTTT. Translated: CASSGRNYPGVRRNTEAFF.